Listed below are T cell receptor beta chains from one sample, sequenced in a study of blood T cell repertoires in COVID-19. The protocol was immunoSEQ multiplex PCR, while the TCRdb copy is restricted to in-frame clones and leaves out a portion. The data contain almost 300,000 clones, about nine tenths of them singletons. Sequenced: peripheral blood. The receptors originated from a woman aged 30 to 39 with COVID-19, enrolled during active disease. The CDR3 runs from the conserved cysteine through the conserved F or W. A D gene is named only where the DNA matches it firmly. Clone size appears in some rows only: once, few, many, or a class for an expanded clone.

DNA: TGTGCCAGCAGCGTAGGACTAGCCAAAAACATTCAGTACTTC; CDR3: CASSVGLAKNIQYF; J: TRBJ2-4; D: .; size: .; V: TRBV9
DNA: TGTGCCTGGAGTGCGGAGGGTAGCGGCGAGCAGTACTTC; CDR3: CAWSAEGSGEQYF; J: TRBJ2-7; D: .; size: once; V: TRBV30
DNA: TGTGCCAGCAGTGATATATCGTCCTACGAGCAGTACTTC; CDR3: CASSDISSYEQYF; J: TRBJ2-7; D: .; size: .; V: TRBV6-1
DNA: TGTGCCAGTAGTTTCAGGGGAAGCACTGAAGCTTTCTTT; CDR3: CASSFRGSTEAFF; J: TRBJ1-1; D: .; size: .; V: TRBV19
DNA: TGTGCCAGCCATACGGGGGGCATGGATACGCAGTATTTT; CDR3: CASHTGGMDTQYF; J: TRBJ2-3; D: .; size: once; V: TRBV19
DNA: TGTGCCAGCAGCCTCGGACTTCTCTACGAGCAGTACTTC; CDR3: CASSLGLLYEQYF; J: TRBJ2-7; D: .; size: once; V: TRBV5-6
DNA: TGTGCCAGCGCGACAGGGCGGTCACCCCTCCACTTT; CDR3: CASATGRSPLHF; J: TRBJ1-6; D: TRBD1; size: few; V: TRBV19
DNA: TGTGCCAGCAGTCTCAGGGGTAGGGGGTTTGTGAAACCCTACGAGCAGTACTTC; CDR3: CASSLRGRGFVKPYEQYF; J: TRBJ2-7; D: .; size: .; V: TRBV27
DNA: TGCGCCAGCAGCCAAGTGGTCTACAGCGGGACTGAAGCTTTCTTT; CDR3: CASSQVVYSGTEAFF; J: TRBJ1-1; D: .; size: .; V: TRBV4-1
DNA: TGCGCCAGCAGCCAAGAAACTAGGGCCAGGGGGGACTATGGCTACACCTTC; CDR3: CASSQETRARGDYGYTF; J: TRBJ1-2; D: TRBD1; size: .; V: TRBV4-1
DNA: TGTGCCAGCAGCTGGACCGGGACAGCGATACGCTCTGGGGCCAACGTCCTGACTTTC; CDR3: CASSWTGTAIRSGANVLTF; J: TRBJ2-6; D: TRBD1; size: .; V: TRBV7-8
DNA: TGTGCCAGCAGCCTGGGACAGCCTAACTATAATTCACCCCTCCACTTT; CDR3: CASSLGQPNYNSPLHF; J: TRBJ1-6; D: TRBD1; size: .; V: TRBV7-9
DNA: TGTGCCAGCAGTTTGCGGCAGCAATTTCAAGAGACCCAGTACTTC; CDR3: CASSLRQQFQETQYF; J: TRBJ2-5; D: .; size: .; V: TRBV27
DNA: TGTGCCATCTTAGCGGGGGCCTACACCGGGGAGCTGTTTTTT; CDR3: CAILAGAYTGELFF; J: TRBJ2-2; D: TRBD2; size: .; V: TRBV2
DNA: TGTGCCAGCAGTCTACAGGGCGCGGAGGGCTACACCTTC; CDR3: CASSLQGAEGYTF; J: TRBJ1-2; D: .; size: .; V: TRBV6-6
DNA: TGTGCCAGCTTCAGTAGCAATCAGCCCCAGCATTTT; CDR3: CASFSSNQPQHF; J: TRBJ1-5; D: .; size: .; V: TRBV6-5
DNA: TGTGCCAGTAGTATTACTAGCTTCCTCACAGATACGCAGTATTTT; CDR3: CASSITSFLTDTQYF; J: TRBJ2-3; D: .; size: .; V: TRBV19
DNA: TGTGCCAGCAGCCAACAGGGGGCTGGAAACACCATATATTTT; CDR3: CASSQQGAGNTIYF; J: TRBJ1-3; D: TRBD1; size: .; V: TRBV5-5
DNA: TGTGCCAGTAGTAACAGGGGAGGCGAGCAGTACTTC; CDR3: CASSNRGGEQYF; J: TRBJ2-7; D: .; size: .; V: TRBV19
DNA: TGTGCCAGCAGCGCAACCGACGGGGGAAACGAGCAGTACTTC; CDR3: CASSATDGGNEQYF; J: TRBJ2-7; D: .; size: .; V: TRBV5-4
DNA: TGTGCCAGCAGCCAACAGGGAAAACTGTTTTTT; CDR3: CASSQQGKLFF; J: TRBJ1-4; D: .; size: .; V: TRBV3-1/TRBV3-2
DNA: TGTGCCAGCAGTTCCTTTTGGGGACAGGGGCTCGAGCAGTACTTC; CDR3: CASSSFWGQGLEQYF; J: TRBJ2-7; D: TRBD1; size: .; V: TRBV27
DNA: TGTGCCAGCAGTGGGATCAGGGGTTTTAATAATTCACCCCTCCACTTT; CDR3: CASSGIRGFNNSPLHF; J: TRBJ1-6; D: .; size: .; V: TRBV6-4
DNA: TGTGCCAGCAGTGATCAAGAGGGATCAGGAAACACCATATATTTT; CDR3: CASSDQEGSGNTIYF; J: TRBJ1-3; D: .; size: .; V: TRBV6-1
DNA: TGCGCCAGCAGCGGGAGCGGGGGGGCAGATACGCAGTATTTT; CDR3: CASSGSGGADTQYF; J: TRBJ2-3; D: TRBD2; size: .; V: TRBV5-1
DNA: TGCGCCAGCAGCAGGGGCAGCTCCTATAATTCACCCCTCCACTTT; CDR3: CASSRGSSYNSPLHF; J: TRBJ1-6; D: .; size: .; V: TRBV5-1
DNA: TGTGCCAGCAGTTTATACGCACAGGCTGGGGGGGAAAAACTGTTTTTT; CDR3: CASSLYAQAGGEKLFF; J: TRBJ1-4; D: .; size: few; V: TRBV28
DNA: TGCGCCAGCAGCTTAGAACAGGGGACACCCCTCCACTTT; CDR3: CASSLEQGTPLHF; J: TRBJ1-6; D: TRBD1; size: .; V: TRBV5-1
DNA: TGTGCCAGCAGCCTGTCGGTACCCTCTGGGGCCAACGTCCTGACTTTC; CDR3: CASSLSVPSGANVLTF; J: TRBJ2-6; D: .; size: .; V: TRBV4-2
DNA: TGTGCCAGCAGTGACGCGCCAGGGACATCTGGGGACCAGTACTTC; CDR3: CASSDAPGTSGDQYF; J: TRBJ2-5; D: .; size: .; V: TRBV6-4
DNA: TGTGCCAGCAGCTTAAAGACAGGAGGCGAGCAGTACTTC; CDR3: CASSLKTGGEQYF; J: TRBJ2-7; D: .; size: few; V: TRBV7-9
DNA: TGTGCCAGCAGGTCCAATGGCTACACCTTC; CDR3: CASRSNGYTF; J: TRBJ1-2; D: .; size: .; V: TRBV6-5
DNA: TGTGCCAGCAGTCCCCCCACAGCCGAGCAGTACTTC; CDR3: CASSPPTAEQYF; J: TRBJ2-7; D: .; size: .; V: TRBV2
DNA: TGCGCCAGTCGACAGGGGGGAATCTCCTATAATTCACCCCTCCACTTT; CDR3: CASRQGGISYNSPLHF; J: TRBJ1-6; D: TRBD1; size: once; V: TRBV5-1
DNA: TGCGCCAGCAGCGAGGACGGGACAGCGTTGTTGGAGGGGAATGAGCAGTTCTTC; CDR3: CASSEDGTALLEGNEQFF; J: TRBJ2-1; D: .; size: few; V: TRBV5-1
DNA: TGTGCCAGCAGTCACAGGGGGCCAGCTTCCCAGCATTTT; CDR3: CASSHRGPASQHF; J: TRBJ1-5; D: TRBD1; size: .; V: TRBV28
DNA: TGTGCCAGCAGTTTCTACGGACACCTCTCCTACAATGAGCAGTTCTTC; CDR3: CASSFYGHLSYNEQFF; J: TRBJ2-1; D: .; size: .; V: TRBV27
DNA: TGTGCCAGCAGATTCCCAGGGGGCACTGAAGCTTTCTTT; CDR3: CASRFPGGTEAFF; J: TRBJ1-1; D: TRBD1; size: .; V: TRBV28
DNA: TGTGCCATCAATTCCGGGAATGGCTACACCTTC; CDR3: CAINSGNGYTF; J: TRBJ1-2; D: .; size: .; V: TRBV10-3
DNA: TGTGCCAGTAGTATCCTAGCGGGGCCAACGAACACCGGGGAGCTGTTTTTT; CDR3: CASSILAGPTNTGELFF; J: TRBJ2-2; D: TRBD2; size: once; V: TRBV19
DNA: TGTGCCAGCAGCGGGGGGGCCGGGAGATTCTATGGCTACACCTTC; CDR3: CASSGGAGRFYGYTF; J: TRBJ1-2; D: .; size: .; V: TRBV5-5
DNA: TGTGCTGTCGACAGGGGACGCTCTGGAAACACCATATATTTT; CDR3: CAVDRGRSGNTIYF; J: TRBJ1-3; D: TRBD1; size: .; V: TRBV30
DNA: TGTGCCATCAGTGAGCCCCCTGGACAGGCGCAGTCCTACGAGCAGTACTTC; CDR3: CAISEPPGQAQSYEQYF; J: TRBJ2-7; D: TRBD1; size: .; V: TRBV10-3
DNA: TGTGCCAGCAGCTTATTCTTCCGACTAGCGGGGGGGGCTGAAACCACAGATACGCAGTATTTT; CDR3: CASSLFFRLAGGAETTDTQYF; J: TRBJ2-3; D: TRBD2; size: .; V: TRBV13
DNA: TGTGCCAGCAGCCCCAGACAGGCCTCCTACGAGCAGTACTTC; CDR3: CASSPRQASYEQYF; J: TRBJ2-7; D: .; size: .; V: TRBV3-1/TRBV3-2
DNA: TGTGCCAGCAGCTTGGCTACCGGGAGGGACAGGGGCTCCTATAATTCACCCCTCCACTTT; CDR3: CASSLATGRDRGSYNSPLHF; J: TRBJ1-6; D: TRBD1; size: .; V: TRBV5-5
DNA: TGCGCCAGCAGCTTGCCGGACTATGGCTACACCTTC; CDR3: CASSLPDYGYTF; J: TRBJ1-2; D: .; size: .; V: TRBV5-1
DNA: TGCGCCAGTACAGGGAGCACCGGGGAGCTGTTTTTT; CDR3: CASTGSTGELFF; J: TRBJ2-2; D: .; size: .; V: TRBV5-1
DNA: TGTGCCAGCAGAACAGGGTATTACGAGCAGTACTTC; CDR3: CASRTGYYEQYF; J: TRBJ2-7; D: .; size: .; V: TRBV27
DNA: TGTGCCAGCTCACCGGGACAGGGCTCCTACGAGCAGTACTTC; CDR3: CASSPGQGSYEQYF; J: TRBJ2-7; D: TRBD1; size: .; V: TRBV18
DNA: TGCGCCAGCAGCATCGGACAGGGGGCTTATACGAACACTGAAGCTTTCTTT; CDR3: CASSIGQGAYTNTEAFF; J: TRBJ1-1; D: TRBD1; size: .; V: TRBV5-1
DNA: TGTGCCAGCAGTTTGCGTCACGCGGACACCATATATTTT; CDR3: CASSLRHADTIYF; J: TRBJ1-3; D: .; size: .; V: TRBV28
DNA: TGCGCCAGCAGCCCGCAGCTAGCGCTAGCCAAAAACATTCAGTACTTC; CDR3: CASSPQLALAKNIQYF; J: TRBJ2-4; D: .; size: .; V: TRBV5-1
DNA: TGCGCCAGCAGCGTTAGGACTCGGGGGGGCTACGAGCAGTACTTC; CDR3: CASSVRTRGGYEQYF; J: TRBJ2-7; D: TRBD2; size: once; V: TRBV5-1
DNA: TGTGCCAGCAGCTCATATAGCGGGGGGGCTAAAACGCAGTATTTT; CDR3: CASSSYSGGAKTQYF; J: TRBJ2-3; D: TRBD2; size: once; V: TRBV5-5
DNA: TGTGCCAGCAGTGGGGGGGACTTGAGTGGCTACACCTTC; CDR3: CASSGGDLSGYTF; J: TRBJ1-2; D: .; size: .; V: TRBV2
DNA: TGCGCCAGCAGTGGAAACAGGGCCGAATATTTCACAGATACGCAGTATTTT; CDR3: CASSGNRAEYFTDTQYF; J: TRBJ2-3; D: .; size: once; V: TRBV10-1
DNA: TGTGCCAGCAGTAAACGGCCGGGAGGGCCCTATTCACCCCTCCACTTT; CDR3: CASSKRPGGPYSPLHF; J: TRBJ1-6; D: .; size: few; V: TRBV6-6
DNA: TGTGCCAGCAGCCAAGTCCGAGGGGGCAGCTACGAGCAGTACTTC; CDR3: CASSQVRGGSYEQYF; J: TRBJ2-7; D: TRBD1; size: few; V: TRBV3-1/TRBV3-2
DNA: TGTGCCAGCAGCCTCCTTCCTGCGGATACGCAGTATTTT; CDR3: CASSLLPADTQYF; J: TRBJ2-3; D: .; size: .; V: TRBV11-3